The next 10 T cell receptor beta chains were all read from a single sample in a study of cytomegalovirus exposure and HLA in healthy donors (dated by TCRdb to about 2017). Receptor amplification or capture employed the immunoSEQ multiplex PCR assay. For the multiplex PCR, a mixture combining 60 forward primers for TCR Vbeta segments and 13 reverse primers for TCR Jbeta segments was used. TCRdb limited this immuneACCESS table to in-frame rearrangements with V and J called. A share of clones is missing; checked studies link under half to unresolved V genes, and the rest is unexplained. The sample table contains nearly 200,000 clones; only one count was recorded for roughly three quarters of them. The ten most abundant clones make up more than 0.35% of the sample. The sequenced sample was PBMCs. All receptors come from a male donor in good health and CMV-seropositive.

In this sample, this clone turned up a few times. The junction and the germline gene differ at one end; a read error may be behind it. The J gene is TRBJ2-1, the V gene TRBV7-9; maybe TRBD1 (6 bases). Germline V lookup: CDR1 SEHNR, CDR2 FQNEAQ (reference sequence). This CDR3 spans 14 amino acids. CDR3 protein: CSSSLRTDYNEQFF. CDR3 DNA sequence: TGTTCCAGCAGCCTCCGGACAGACTACAATGAGCAGTTCTTC.

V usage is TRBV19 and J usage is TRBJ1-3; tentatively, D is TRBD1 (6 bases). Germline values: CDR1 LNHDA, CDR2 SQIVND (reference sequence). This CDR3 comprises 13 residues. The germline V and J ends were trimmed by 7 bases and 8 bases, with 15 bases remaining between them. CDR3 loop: CASTGDTRDTIYF. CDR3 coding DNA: TGTGCCAGTACCGGGGACACCCGTGACACCATATATTTT.

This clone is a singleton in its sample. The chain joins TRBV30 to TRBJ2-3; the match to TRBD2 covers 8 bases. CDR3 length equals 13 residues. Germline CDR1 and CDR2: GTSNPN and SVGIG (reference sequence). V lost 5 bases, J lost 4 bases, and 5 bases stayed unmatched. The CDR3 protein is CAWDGLAPDTQYF. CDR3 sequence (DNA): TGTGCCTGGGACGGACTAGCTCCAGATACGCAGTATTTT. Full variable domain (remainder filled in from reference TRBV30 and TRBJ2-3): SQTIHQWPATLVQPVGSPLSLECTVEGTSNPNLYWYRQAAGRGLQLLFYSVGIGQISSEVPQNLSASRPQDRQFILSSKKLLLSDSGFYLCAWDGLAPDTQYFGPGTRLTVL.

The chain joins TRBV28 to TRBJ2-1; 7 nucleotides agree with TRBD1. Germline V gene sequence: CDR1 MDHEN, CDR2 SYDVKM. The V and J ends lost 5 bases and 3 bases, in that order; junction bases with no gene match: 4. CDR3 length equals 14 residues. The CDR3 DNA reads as TGTGCCAGCAGTGGGGACAGCCGCTACAATGAGCAGTTCTTC. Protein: CASSGDSRYNEQFF.

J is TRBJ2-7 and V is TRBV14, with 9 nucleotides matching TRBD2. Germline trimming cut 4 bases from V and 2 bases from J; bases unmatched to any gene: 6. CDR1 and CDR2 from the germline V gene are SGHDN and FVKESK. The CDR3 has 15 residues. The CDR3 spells CASSPIAGATYEQYF. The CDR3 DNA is TGTGCCAGCAGCCCGATAGCGGGGGCTACCTACGAGCAGTACTTC.

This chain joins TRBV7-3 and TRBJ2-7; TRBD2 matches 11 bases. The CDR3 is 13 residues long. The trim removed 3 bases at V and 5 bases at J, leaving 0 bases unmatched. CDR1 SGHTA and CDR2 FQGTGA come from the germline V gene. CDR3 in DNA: TGTGCCAGCAGCTTGGGACTAGCGGACGAGCAGTACTTC. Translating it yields CASSLGLADEQYF. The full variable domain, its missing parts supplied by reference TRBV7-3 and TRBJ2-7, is GAGVSQTPSNKVTEKGKYVELRCDPISGHTALYWYRQSLGQGPEFLIYFQGTGAADDSGLPNDRFFAVRPEGSVSTLKIQRTERGDSAVYLCASSLGLADEQYFGPGTRLTVT.

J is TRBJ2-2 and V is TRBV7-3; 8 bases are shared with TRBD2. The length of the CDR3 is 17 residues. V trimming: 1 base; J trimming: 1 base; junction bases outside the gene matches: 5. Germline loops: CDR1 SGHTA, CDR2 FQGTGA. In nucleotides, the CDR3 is TGTGCCAGCAGCTTAAATAGGCTAGCGGGGAACACCGGGGAGCTGTTTTTT. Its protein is CASSLNRLAGNTGELFF.

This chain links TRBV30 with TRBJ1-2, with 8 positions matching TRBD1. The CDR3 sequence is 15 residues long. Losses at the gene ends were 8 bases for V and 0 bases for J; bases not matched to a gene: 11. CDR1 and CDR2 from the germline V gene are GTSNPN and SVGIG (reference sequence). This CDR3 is CAGNRGGGTNYGYTF. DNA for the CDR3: TGTGCCGGGAACAGGGGGGGAGGCACTAACTATGGCTACACCTTC.

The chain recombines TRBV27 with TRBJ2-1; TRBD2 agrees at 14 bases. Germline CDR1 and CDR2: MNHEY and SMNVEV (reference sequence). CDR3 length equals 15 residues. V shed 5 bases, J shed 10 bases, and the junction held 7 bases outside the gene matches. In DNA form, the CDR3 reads TGTGCCAGCAGTGCGTACGGACTAGCGGGAGGCGAGCAGTTCTTC. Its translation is CASSAYGLAGGEQFF.

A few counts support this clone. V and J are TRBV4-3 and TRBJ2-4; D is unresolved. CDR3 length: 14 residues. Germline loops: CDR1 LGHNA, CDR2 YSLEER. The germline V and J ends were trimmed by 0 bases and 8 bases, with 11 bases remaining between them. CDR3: CASSQDREVDIQYF. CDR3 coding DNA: TGCGCCAGCAGCCAAGATCGAGAAGTGGACATTCAGTACTTC.